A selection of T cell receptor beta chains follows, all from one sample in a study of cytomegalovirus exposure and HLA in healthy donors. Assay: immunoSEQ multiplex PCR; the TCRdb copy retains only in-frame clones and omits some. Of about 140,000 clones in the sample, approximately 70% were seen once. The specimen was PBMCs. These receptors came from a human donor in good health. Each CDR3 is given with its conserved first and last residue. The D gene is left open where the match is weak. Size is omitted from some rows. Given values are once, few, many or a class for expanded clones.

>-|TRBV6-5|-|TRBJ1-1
TGTGCCAGCAGTTACACAGGGACAGAAGCTTTCTTT
CASSYTGTEAFF
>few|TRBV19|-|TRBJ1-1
TGTGCCAGTAGTATAAACAGGGCCACTGAAGCTTTCTTT
CASSINRATEAFF
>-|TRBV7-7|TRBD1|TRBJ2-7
TGTGCTAGCAGACACCCTACCCCGGGACAGGTATTCTACGAGCAGTACTTC
CASRHPTPGQVFYEQYF
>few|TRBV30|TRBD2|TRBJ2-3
TGTGCCTGGAGTGGCCGGACTAGCGTCAGAGATACGCAGTATTTT
CAWSGRTSVRDTQYF
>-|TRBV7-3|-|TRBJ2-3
TGTGCCAGCAGCTTAAGTGGGCTAGCTCCAGATACGCAGTATTTT
CASSLSGLAPDTQYF
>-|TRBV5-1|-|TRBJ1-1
TGCGCCAGCAGCTTGGTCGGGGGTGAGGGAAACACTGAAGCTTTCTTT
CASSLVGGEGNTEAFF
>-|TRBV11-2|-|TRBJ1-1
TGTGCCAGCAGCGACCAGACACGGAGGGCTTTCTTT
CASSDQTRRAFF
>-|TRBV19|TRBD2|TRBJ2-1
TGTGCCAGTAGTCCAGACAGCGGGGATGACAATGAGCAGTTCTTC
CASSPDSGDDNEQFF
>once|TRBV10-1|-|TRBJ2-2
TGCGCCAGCAGTGATACCTCCGGCCTAGAACCTTTGGCCGGGGAGCTGTTTTTT
CASSDTSGLEPLAGELFF
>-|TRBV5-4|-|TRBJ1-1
TGTGCCAGCAGCTTCGCGGGGGGGAACACTGAAGCTTTCTTT
CASSFAGGNTEAFF
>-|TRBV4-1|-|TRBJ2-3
TGCGCCAGCAGCCCCCTCTGGGCAGGCACAGATACGCAGTATTTT
CASSPLWAGTDTQYF
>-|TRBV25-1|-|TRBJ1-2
TGTGCCAGCCTCCGGACAGCTTATGGCTACACCTTC
CASLRTAYGYTF
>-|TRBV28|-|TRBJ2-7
TGTGCCAGCAGTTCAGGGTACTACGAGCAGTACTTC
CASSSGYYEQYF